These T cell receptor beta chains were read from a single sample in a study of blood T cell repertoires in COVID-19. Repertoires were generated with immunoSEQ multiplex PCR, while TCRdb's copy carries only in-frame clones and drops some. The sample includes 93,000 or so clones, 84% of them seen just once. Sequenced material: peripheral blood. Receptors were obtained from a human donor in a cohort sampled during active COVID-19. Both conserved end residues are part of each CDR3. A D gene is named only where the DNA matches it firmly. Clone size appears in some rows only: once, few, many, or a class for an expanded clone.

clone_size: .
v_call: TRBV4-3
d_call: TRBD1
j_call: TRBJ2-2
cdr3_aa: CASSQDRRGHTGELFF
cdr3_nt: TGCGCCAGCAGCCAAGATCGAAGGGGGCACACCGGGGAGCTGTTTTTT

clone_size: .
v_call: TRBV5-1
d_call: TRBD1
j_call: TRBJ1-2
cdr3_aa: CATPNLGGDGYTF
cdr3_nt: TGCGCCACCCCGAATCTAGGGGGCGATGGCTACACCTTC

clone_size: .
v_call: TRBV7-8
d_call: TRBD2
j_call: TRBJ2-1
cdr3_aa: CASSLDGTRKFF
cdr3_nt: TGTGCCAGCAGCCTAGACGGGACTAGAAAGTTCTTC

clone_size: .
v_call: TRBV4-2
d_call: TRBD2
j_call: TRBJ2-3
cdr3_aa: CASSQGTSRTDTQYF
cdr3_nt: TGTGCCAGCAGCCAAGGGACTAGTCGCACAGATACGCAGTATTTT

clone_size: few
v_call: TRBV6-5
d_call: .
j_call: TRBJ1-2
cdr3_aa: CASRSPSANYGYTF
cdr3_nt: TGTGCCAGCAGGTCCCCTTCAGCTAACTATGGCTACACCTTC

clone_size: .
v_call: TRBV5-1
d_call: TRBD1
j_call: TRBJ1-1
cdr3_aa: CASSLGYRGLATEAFF
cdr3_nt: TGCGCCAGCAGCTTGGGGTACAGGGGGCTGGCCACTGAAGCTTTCTTT

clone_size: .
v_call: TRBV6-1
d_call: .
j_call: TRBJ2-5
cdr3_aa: CASSEANLGFGTQYF
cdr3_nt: TGTGCCAGCAGTGAAGCGAATCTCGGGTTTGGGACCCAGTACTTC

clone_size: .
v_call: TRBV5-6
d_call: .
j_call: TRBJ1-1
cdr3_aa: CASSLEETEAFF
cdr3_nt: TGTGCCAGCAGCTTGGAGGAGACTGAAGCTTTCTTT

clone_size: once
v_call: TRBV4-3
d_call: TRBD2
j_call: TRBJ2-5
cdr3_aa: CASSQERGGLETQYF
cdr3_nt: TGCGCCAGCAGCCAAGAACGGGGGGGCCTGGAGACCCAGTACTTC

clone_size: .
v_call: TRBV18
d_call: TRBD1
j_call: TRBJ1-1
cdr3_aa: CASSLNSDRESTEAFF
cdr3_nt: TGTGCCAGCTCACTTAACTCGGACAGGGAGTCCACTGAAGCTTTCTTT

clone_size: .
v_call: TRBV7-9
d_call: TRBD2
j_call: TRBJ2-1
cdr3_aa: CASSLLSGGKPPEQFF
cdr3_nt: TGTGCCAGCAGCCTCCTGAGCGGGGGGAAGCCGCCAGAGCAGTTCTTC

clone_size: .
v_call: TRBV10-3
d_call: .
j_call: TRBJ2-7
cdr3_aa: CAISGESEQYF
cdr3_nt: TGTGCCATCAGTGGGGAGTCCGAGCAGTACTTC

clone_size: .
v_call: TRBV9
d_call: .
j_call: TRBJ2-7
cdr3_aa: CASSVDAGITYEQYF
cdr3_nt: TGTGCCAGCAGCGTAGACGCCGGGATTACCTACGAGCAGTACTTC

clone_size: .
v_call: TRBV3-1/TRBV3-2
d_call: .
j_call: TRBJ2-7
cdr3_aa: CASSQGPAYEQYF
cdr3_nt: TGTGCCAGCAGCCAAGGGCCAGCCTACGAGCAGTACTTC

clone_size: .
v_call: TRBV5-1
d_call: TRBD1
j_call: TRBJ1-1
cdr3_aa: CASSQDRDAEAFF
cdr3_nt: TGCGCCAGCAGTCAAGACAGGGACGCTGAAGCTTTCTTT

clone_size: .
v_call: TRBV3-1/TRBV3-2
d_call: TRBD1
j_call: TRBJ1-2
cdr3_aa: CASSQTTRGGGGYTF
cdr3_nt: TGTGCCAGCAGCCAGACGACCCGAGGGGGCGGGGGCTACACCTTC

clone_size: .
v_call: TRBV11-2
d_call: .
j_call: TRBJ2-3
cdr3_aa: CASSLERVTDTQYF
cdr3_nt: TGTGCCAGCAGCTTAGAAAGAGTCACAGATACGCAGTATTTT

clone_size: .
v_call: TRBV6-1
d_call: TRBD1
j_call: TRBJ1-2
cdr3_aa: CASSEARTGTGDGYTF
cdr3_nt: TGTGCCAGCAGTGAAGCTAGGACCGGGACAGGGGATGGCTACACCTTC

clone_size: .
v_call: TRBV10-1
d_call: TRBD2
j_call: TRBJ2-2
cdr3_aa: CASSEFGTSLTGELFF
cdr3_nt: TGCGCCAGCAGTGAGTTCGGGACTAGCCTCACCGGGGAGCTGTTTTTT

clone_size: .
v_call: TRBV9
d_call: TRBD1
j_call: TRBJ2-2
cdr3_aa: CASSGRQGPNTGELFF
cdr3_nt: TGTGCCAGCAGCGGTCGACAGGGGCCAAACACCGGGGAGCTGTTTTTT

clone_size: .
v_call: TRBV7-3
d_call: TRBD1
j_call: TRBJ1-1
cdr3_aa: CASSSRQGRNTEAFF
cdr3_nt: TGTGCCAGCAGCTCGAGACAGGGGAGGAACACTGAAGCTTTCTTT

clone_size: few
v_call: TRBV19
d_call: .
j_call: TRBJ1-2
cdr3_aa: CASSIEGRANYGYTF
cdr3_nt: TGTGCCAGTAGTATAGAGGGCCGAGCTAACTATGGCTACACCTTC

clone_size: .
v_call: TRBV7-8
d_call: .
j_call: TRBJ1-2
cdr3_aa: CASSLSAGYTF
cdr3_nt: TGTGCCAGCAGCTTAAGCGCTGGCTACACCTTC

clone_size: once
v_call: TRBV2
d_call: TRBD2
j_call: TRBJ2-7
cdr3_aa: CASSERGTSEQYF
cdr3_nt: TGTGCCAGCAGTGAACGGGGGACTAGCGAGCAGTACTTC

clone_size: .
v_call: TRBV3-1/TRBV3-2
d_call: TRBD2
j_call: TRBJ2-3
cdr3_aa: CASKPGWRGGPDTQYF
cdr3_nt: TGTGCCAGCAAGCCAGGGTGGCGGGGGGGCCCAGATACGCAGTATTTT

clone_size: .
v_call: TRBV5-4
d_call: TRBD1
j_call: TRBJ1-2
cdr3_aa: CASSLFVTGGNYGYTF
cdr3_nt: TGTGCCAGCAGCTTGTTCGTGACAGGGGGGAACTATGGCTACACCTTC

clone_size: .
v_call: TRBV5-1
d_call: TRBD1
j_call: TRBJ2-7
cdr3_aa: CASSYDRDEQYF
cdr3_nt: TGCGCCAGCAGCTACGACAGGGACGAGCAGTACTTC

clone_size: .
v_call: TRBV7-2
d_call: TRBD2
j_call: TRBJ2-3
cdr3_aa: CASSNLAGGSTDTQYF
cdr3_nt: TGTGCCAGCAGCAACCTAGCGGGGGGGAGCACAGATACGCAGTATTTT

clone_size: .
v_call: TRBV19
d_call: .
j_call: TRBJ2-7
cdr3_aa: CASSRGHSYEQYF
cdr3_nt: TGTGCCAGTAGTAGAGGACACAGCTACGAGCAGTACTTC

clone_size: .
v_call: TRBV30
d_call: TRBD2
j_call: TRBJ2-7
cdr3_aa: CAWSRLAGRFEQYF
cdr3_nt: TGTGCCTGGAGTAGGCTAGCGGGGCGTTTCGAGCAGTACTTC

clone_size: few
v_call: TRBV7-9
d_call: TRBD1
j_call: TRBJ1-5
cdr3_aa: CASSPDRDQPQHF
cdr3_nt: TGTGCCAGCAGCCCCGACAGGGATCAGCCCCAGCATTTT

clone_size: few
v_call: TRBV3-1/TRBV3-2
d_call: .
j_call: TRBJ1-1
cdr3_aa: CASSQRGSNTEAFF
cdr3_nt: TGTGCCAGCAGCCAACGGGGTTCGAACACTGAAGCTTTCTTT

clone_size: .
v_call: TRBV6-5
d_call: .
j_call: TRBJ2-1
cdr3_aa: CASRALGGVYNEQFF
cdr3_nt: TGTGCCAGCAGGGCCCTCGGCGGGGTTTACAATGAGCAGTTCTTC

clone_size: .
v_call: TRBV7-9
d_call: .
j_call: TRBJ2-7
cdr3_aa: CASSLIRPGGTHEQYF
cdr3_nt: TGTGCCAGCAGCTTAATAAGGCCAGGGGGGACCCACGAGCAGTACTTC

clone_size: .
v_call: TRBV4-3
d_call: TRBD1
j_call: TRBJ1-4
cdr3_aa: CASSHVPGQGSEKLFF
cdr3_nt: TGCGCCAGCAGCCATGTCCCGGGACAGGGGAGTGAAAAACTGTTTTTT

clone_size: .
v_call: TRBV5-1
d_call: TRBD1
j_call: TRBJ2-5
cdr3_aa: CASKTGEETQYF
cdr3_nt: TGCGCCAGCAAAACAGGGGAGGAGACCCAGTACTTC

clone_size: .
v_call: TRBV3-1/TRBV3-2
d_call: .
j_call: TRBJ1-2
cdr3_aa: CASSQDARSNYGYTF
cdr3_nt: TGTGCCAGCAGCCAAGATGCCCGGAGCAACTATGGCTACACCTTC

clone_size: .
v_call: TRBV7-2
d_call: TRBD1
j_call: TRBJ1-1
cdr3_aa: CASSERTGGTEAFF
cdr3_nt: TGTGCCAGCAGCGAAAGGACAGGGGGCACTGAAGCTTTCTTT

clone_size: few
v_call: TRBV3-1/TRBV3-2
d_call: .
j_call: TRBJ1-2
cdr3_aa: CASSQDVSGYTF
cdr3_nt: TGTGCCAGCAGCCAAGATGTGAGTGGCTACACCTTC

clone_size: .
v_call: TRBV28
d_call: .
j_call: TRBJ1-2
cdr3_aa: CASTHPGNPSGYTF
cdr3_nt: TGTGCCAGCACCCATCCGGGAAACCCTTCTGGCTACACCTTC

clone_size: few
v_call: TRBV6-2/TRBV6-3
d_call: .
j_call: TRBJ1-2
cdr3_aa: CASSYSGTSMSYTF
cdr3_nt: TGTGCCAGCAGTTACTCGGGCACCTCTATGAGCTACACCTTC

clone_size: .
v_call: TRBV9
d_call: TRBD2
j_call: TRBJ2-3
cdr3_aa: CASSVEGTSGFTDTQYF
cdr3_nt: TGTGCCAGCAGCGTAGAAGGGACTAGCGGGTTCACAGATACGCAGTATTTT

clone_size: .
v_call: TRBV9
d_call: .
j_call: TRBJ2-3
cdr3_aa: CASSVRLGSDTQYF
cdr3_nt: TGTGCCAGCAGCGTGCGACTAGGATCGGATACGCAGTATTTT